The 3 T cell receptor beta chains reported below all come from one sample, sequenced in a study of control samples from healthy donors and cancer patients. Profiled with immunoSEQ multiplex PCR; TCRdb holds only in-frame clones, not every one. The table has about 120,000 clones, 93% seen once. Sample: blood. Receptor source: a man younger than 40 in good health.

This sequence joins TRBV6-2 or TRBV6-3 and TRBJ2-7, with 14 positions matching TRBD2. Germline V gene sequence: CDR1 MNHEY, CDR2 SVGEGT. Trimming cost V 5 bases and J 2 bases; bases outside gene matches: 17. The CDR3 runs 20 residues. The CDR3 DNA reads TGTGCCAGCAGTCCCGGACTAGCGGGGGGCGAATCCCGGGGCCCCTACGAGCAGTACTTC. It translates to CASSPGLAGGESRGPYEQYF.

The chain combines TRBV11-2 with TRBJ2-1; no reliable D call. This CDR3 comprises 14 residues. V was clipped by 0 bases and J by 8 bases, with 11 bases between them. The germline CDR1 and CDR2 sequences are SGHAT and FQNNGV. The CDR3, as DNA: TGTGCCAGCAGCTTAGAAGGGCATCCCCATGAGCAGTTCTTC. Encoded protein: CASSLEGHPHEQFF.

The J gene is TRBJ1-1, the V gene TRBV5-1, with D tentatively TRBD1 (6 bases). V was cut by 4 bases and J by 1 base, with 11 bases left in between. Germline lookup yields CDR1 SGHRS and CDR2 YFSETQ. The CDR3 loop spans 14 amino acids. CDR3 protein: CASSLRQANTEAFF. DNA of the CDR3: TGCGCCAGCAGCCTTCGACAGGCGAACACTGAAGCTTTCTTT. The variable domain in full, completed from reference TRBV5-1 and TRBJ1-1, reads KAGVTQTPRYLIKTRGQQVTLSCSPISGHRSVSWYQQTPGQGLQFLFEYFSETQRNKGNFPGRFSGRQFSNSRSEMNVSTLELGDSALYLCASSLRQANTEAFFGQGTRLTVV.